Following are 26 T cell receptor beta chains from one sample sequenced in a study of blood T cell repertoires in COVID-19. TCRdb's copy holds only in-frame clones and misses some; the assay was immunoSEQ multiplex PCR. The sample consists of approximately 190,000 clones, 65% to 85% of them appearing once. The specimen was PBMCs or T cells enriched from blood (not recorded which). The receptors here all came from a middle-aged man who had recovered from COVID-19.

The chain's CDR3 is CASSQALQGSYNEQFF. CDR3 sequence (DNA): TGCGCCAGCAGCCAAGCTCTACAGGGATCCTACAATGAGCAGTTCTTC. The chain couples TRBV4-3 to TRBJ2-1; tentatively, D is TRBD1 (6 bases). Trimming took off 1 base at V and 1 base at J, with 11 bases between the two ends. Germline V gene data show CDR1 as LGHNA and CDR2 as YSLEER. This CDR3 has 16 residues.

V usage is TRBV5-4 and J usage is TRBJ1-1; D gene ambiguous. Trimming shortened V by 2 bases and J by 4 bases, and 15 bases separated the two germline ends. Germline lookup yields CDR1 SGHNT and CDR2 YYREEE (reference sequence). The CDR3 extends over 15 amino acids. CDR3 protein: CASSFDHSSGTEAFF. Here the CDR3 DNA reads TGTGCCAGCAGCTTCGACCACAGTAGTGGCACTGAAGCTTTCTTT.

Here the CDR3 reads CATSRGTPGENEQFF. For the CDR3, the DNA is TGTGCCACCAGCAGGGGGACCCCAGGGGAAAATGAGCAGTTCTTC. The chain links TRBV15 to TRBJ2-1, with D maybe TRBD1 (6 bases). CDR1 is LNHNV and CDR2 is YYDKDF in the germline V gene (reference sequence). The CDR3 is made up of 15 amino acids. V lost 3 bases and J lost 7, with 16 bases in between.

V and J are TRBV7-2 and TRBJ1-5, with D perhaps TRBD1 (6 bases). CDR3 length equals 17 residues. Germline V gives CDR1 SGHTA, CDR2 FQGNSA. The V end lost 2 bases, the J end lost 0 bases, and 14 bases lay between the germline ends. The CDR3 DNA reads as TGTGCCAGCAGCTTAAGGGGGGGGTCCCGTAGCAATCAGCCCCAGCATTTT. This encodes CASSLRGGSRSNQPQHF.

This chain uses TRBV7-9 with TRBJ1-1, with 7 bases lining up with TRBD1. The junction had 11 bases not matched to a gene; V was cut back by 6 bases and J by 1 base. The CDR3 length is 16 residues. Germline CDR1 and CDR2: SEHNR and FQNEAQ (reference sequence). The CDR3: CASSRTGGLGNTEAFF. In DNA form, the CDR3 reads TGTGCCAGCAGTAGGACAGGAGGGCTGGGGAACACTGAAGCTTTCTTT. Full variable domain (remainder filled in from reference TRBV7-9 and TRBJ1-1): DTGVSQNPRHKITKRGQNVTFRCDPISEHNRLYWYRQTLGQGPEFLTYFQNEAQLEKSRLLSDRFSAERPKGSFSTLEIQRTEQGDSAMYLCASSRTGGLGNTEAFFGQGTRLTVV.

The V and J genes are TRBV5-4 and TRBJ2-5; perhaps TRBD1 as D (5 bases). CDR1 is SGHNT and CDR2 is YYREEE in the germline V gene (reference sequence). The CDR3 consists of 12 residues. The V end lost 9 bases, the J end lost 1 base, and 10 bases lay between the germline ends. The CDR3 protein is CAIQTVQETQYF. CDR3 DNA: TGTGCCATCCAGACAGTCCAAGAGACCCAGTACTTC.

V and J are TRBV5-6 and TRBJ2-7; D is unclear. Germline V gene sequence: CDR1 SGHDT, CDR2 YYEEEE. Between the trimmed V and J ends, which lost 2 bases and 1 base, there was a span of 10 bases. The length of the CDR3 is 14 residues. This CDR3 is CASSLGTTSYEQYF. CDR3 sequence (DNA): TGTGCCAGCAGCTTAGGTACGACTTCCTACGAGCAGTACTTC.

The rearrangement uses TRBV27 and TRBJ1-5; 11 bases line up with TRBD1. CDR3 length equals 13 residues. The junction had 2 bases not matched to a gene; V was cut back by 6 bases and J by 7 bases. Germline CDR1 reads MNHEY; CDR2 reads SMNVEV (reference sequence). CDR3 nucleotide sequence: TGTGCCAGCAGGGGACAGGGGGGGCAGCCCCAGCATTTT. Protein sequence: CASRGQGGQPQHF.

The chain is built from TRBV2 and TRBJ1-1, with D unclear. V shed 4 bases and J shed 1 base, with 7 bases lying between them. The CDR3 is 13 residues long. CDR1 SNHLY and CDR2 FYNNEI come from the germline V gene. CDR3 nucleotide sequence: TGTGCCAGCAGTGGCCAGCGGAACACTGAAGCTTTCTTT. This encodes CASSGQRNTEAFF.

This chain uses TRBV5-6 with TRBJ1-5, with 7 bases matching TRBD1. Looked up from germline, CDR1 is SGHDT and CDR2 is YYEEEE. This CDR3 has 14 residues. The trim removed 1 base at V and 5 bases at J, leaving 3 bases unmatched. This chain's CDR3 is CASSLFTGDQPQHF. The CDR3 DNA is TGTGCCAGCAGCTTGTTTACAGGGGATCAGCCCCAGCATTTT.

The genes are TRBV29-1 and TRBJ1-2; tentatively, D is TRBD1 (6 bases). Germline-derived CDR1 and CDR2 are SQVTM and ANQGSEA. Trimming took 6 bases from V and 8 from J, leaving 19 bases between them. There are 13 residues in the CDR3. The CDR3 DNA follows: TGCAGCGTATATAAACCAGGGGTCGGAGGCTACACCTTC. Translation gives CSVYKPGVGGYTF.

The CDR3 DNA reads as TGTGCCAGCACCCCTGGGGGGACAGGGAGAAGGAACACTGAAGCTTTCTTT. Protein: CASTPGGTGRRNTEAFF. The genes are TRBV28 and TRBJ1-1; 9 bases align to TRBD1. V dropped 7 bases and J dropped 1; count of bases not matched to a gene: 13. The CDR3 runs to 17 residues. Germline V CDR1 and CDR2: MDHEN, SYDVKM.

The V call is TRBV11-2, the J call TRBJ1-4, with D perhaps matching TRBD1 (5 bases). Germline CDR1 SGHAT, CDR2 FQNNGV. With 1 base removed from V and 4 bases from J, the gap between germline ends came to 13 bases. This CDR3 region has 16 residues. The CDR3 sequence is CASSLGIQALNEKLFF. The DNA of the CDR3 is TGTGCCAGCAGCTTAGGTATACAGGCCCTTAATGAAAAACTGTTTTTT.

The V and J genes are TRBV7-9 and TRBJ2-3, with 7 positions matching TRBD1. Germline V CDR1 and CDR2: SEHNR, FQNEAQ (reference sequence). The junction had 10 bases not matched to a gene; V was cut back by 5 bases and J by 2 bases. The CDR3 loop spans 16 amino acids. The CDR3 sequence: CASSLGAGGYTDTQYF. In DNA form, the CDR3 reads TGTGCCAGCAGCCTGGGCGCAGGGGGTTACACAGATACGCAGTATTTT.

This sequence joins TRBV9 and TRBJ2-3; TRBD2 matches 9 bases. The CDR3 has 16 residues. Germline V lookup: CDR1 SGDLS, CDR2 YYNGEE. With 3 bases clipped from V and 3 bases from J, the junction kept 8 bases outside the gene matches. The CDR3 region is CASSATTSGGTDTQYF. The CDR3 nucleotides read TGTGCCAGCAGCGCCACTACAAGCGGGGGGACAGATACGCAGTATTTT.

The rearrangement joins TRBV4-3 to TRBJ1-2; 9 nucleotides agree with TRBD1. Trimming cost V 4 bases and J 2 bases; bases outside gene matches: 2. Germline CDR1 and CDR2: LGHNA and YSLEER. CDR3 size: 14 residues. CDR3 in amino acids: CASSPGTGNYGYTF. CDR3 nucleotide sequence: TGCGCCAGCAGCCCTGGGACAGGGAACTATGGCTACACCTTC.

The CDR3 loop is CSVELTGVAEAFF. CDR3 in DNA: TGCAGCGTTGAACTGACAGGGGTTGCTGAAGCTTTCTTT. The genes are TRBV29-1 and TRBJ1-1, with 8 bases identical to TRBD1. J gave up 6 bases and V 2 bases, and 5 bases lay outside the gene matches. This CDR3 is built from 13 residues. CDR1 and CDR2 from the germline V gene are SQVTM and ANQGSEA.

This sequence joins TRBV10-3 and TRBJ1-1, with D possibly being TRBD1 (5 bases). The CDR3 is made up of 13 amino acids. Germline assignment: CDR1 ENHRY and CDR2 SYGVKD. Trimming stripped 2 bases from V and 1 base from J, with 5 bases between. CDR3 in amino acids: CAISEDRNTEAFF. The CDR3, as DNA: TGTGCCATCAGTGAGGACAGGAACACTGAAGCTTTCTTT.

The rearrangement links TRBV18 to TRBJ2-2; TRBD1 matches 7 bases. This CDR3 comprises 15 residues. Per germline, CDR1 KGHSH and CDR2 LQKENI. V lost 4 bases and J lost 4; bases outside the gene matches: 6. The CDR3, as DNA: TGTGCCAGCTCACGTAGGGACAGTAGCACCGGGGAGCTGTTTTTT. Encoded protein: CASSRRDSSTGELFF.

This chain links TRBV4-1 with TRBJ1-2, with 8 nucleotides matching TRBD1. The CDR3 length is 14 residues. Germline assignment: CDR1 MGHRA and CDR2 YSYEKL. V shed 4 bases and J 2 bases; nucleotides not matched to a gene: 3. In nucleotides, the CDR3 is TGCGCCAGCAGCCCCCGGACAGGGAACTATGGCTACACCTTC. Its translation is CASSPRTGNYGYTF.

The chain uses TRBV5-6 and TRBJ2-5; no reliable D call. This CDR3 is 13 amino acids long. V was trimmed by 1 base and J by 2 bases, leaving 6 bases between them. Looked up from germline, CDR1 is SGHDT and CDR2 is YYEEEE. The CDR3 nucleotides are TGTGCCAGCAGCTTGCCCGGGCAAGAGACCCAGTACTTC. This translates into CASSLPGQETQYF.

J is TRBJ2-1 and V is TRBV4-2; D gene unclear. The germline gives CDR1 LGHNA, CDR2 YNFKEQ. This CDR3 has 14 amino acids. Trimming stripped 0 bases from V and 4 bases from J, with 7 bases between. The CDR3: CASSQDFPYNEQFF. As DNA, the CDR3 is TGTGCCAGCAGCCAAGATTTCCCTTACAATGAGCAGTTCTTC.

This chain uses TRBV19 with TRBJ1-5; TRBD1 might be the D (5 bases). CDR3 length: 16 amino acids. CDR1 and CDR2 (germline): LNHDA, SQIVND (reference sequence). Trimming removed 6 bases at V and 1 base at J, with 16 bases between. Written as DNA, the CDR3 is TGTGCCAGTAGCCCCAGGGTGGGAGGGAGCAATCAGCCCCAGCATTTT. Its translation is CASSPRVGGSNQPQHF.

The chain couples TRBV30 to TRBJ2-7, with a tentative D call TRBD1 (6 bases). V shed 3 bases and J shed 2 bases, with 17 bases lying between them. Germline V CDR1 and CDR2: GTSNPN, SVGIG (reference sequence). The CDR3 is 15 amino acids. CDR3 nucleotide sequence: TGTGCCTGGAGACCAGGGGACCTCATAACCTACGAGCAGTACTTC. Protein product: CAWRPGDLITYEQYF.

This clone was found a few times. V is TRBV19 and J is TRBJ1-1; weak D call: TRBD1 (6 bases). The CDR3 runs to 12 residues. Germline lookup yields CDR1 LNHDA and CDR2 SQIVND (reference sequence). The V and J ends lost 8 bases and 9 bases respectively, with 16 bases between them. CDR3 DNA sequence: TGTGCCAGTTCGCCCAGGACAGCAAAAGCTTTCTTT. Translated, it gives CASSPRTAKAFF.

This chain links TRBV10-2 with TRBJ2-7; TRBD1 is a possible D gene (5 bases). V gave up 7 bases and J gave up 3 bases, with 19 bases separating them. Germline V lookup: CDR1 WSHSY, CDR2 SAAADI. The CDR3 spans 15 residues. The CDR3 DNA is TGCGCCAGCAATGAAAAGCCTGACAGATTCTACGAGCAGTACTTC. Protein: CASNEKPDRFYEQYF.